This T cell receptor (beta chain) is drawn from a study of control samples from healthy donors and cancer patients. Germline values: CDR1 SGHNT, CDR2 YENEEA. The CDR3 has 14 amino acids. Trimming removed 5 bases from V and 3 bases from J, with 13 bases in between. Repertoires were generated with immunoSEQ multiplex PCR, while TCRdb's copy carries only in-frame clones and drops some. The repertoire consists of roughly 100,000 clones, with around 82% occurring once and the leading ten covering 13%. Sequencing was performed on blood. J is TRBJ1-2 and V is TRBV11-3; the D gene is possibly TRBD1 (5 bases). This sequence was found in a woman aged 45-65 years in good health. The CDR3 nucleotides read TGTGCCAGCAGCAGCTCGGGGCTTTACTATGGCTACACCTTC. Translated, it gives CASSSSGLYYGYTF.